One sample yielded the 32 T cell receptor beta chains listed below, sequenced in a study of vaccination effects on CD4 cells after COVID-19 (dated by TCRdb to between 2022 and 2023). After around eleven days of culture, CD4+ T cells were isolated with the EasySep CD4+ T cell isolation kit. PCR-confirmed SARS-CoV-2 infection had occurred in convalescent patients between March and December 2020, before the Alpha, Beta and Delta variants emerged in the United States. Each participant got two doses of an mRNA SARS-CoV-2 vaccine, either BNT162b2 or mRNA-1273. These receptors lack a known antigen. The method behind the library was the immunoSEQ multiplex PCR assay. This immuneACCESS table, as held by TCRdb, lists in-frame sequences with V and J called but not all clones. Of the missing ones, under half trace to an unresolved V gene in checked studies; the others have no known cause. A total of about 34,000 clones appear in this sample, around 80% of them only once. The ten top clones hold around 6.6% of the sample.

The sequencing here drew on CD4+ T cells from PBMCs cultured without peptide, taken after COVID-19 vaccination. The receptors stem from a human donor who had a prior SARS-CoV-2 infection.

This clone turned up a few times. The chain uses TRBV23-1 and TRBJ2-1; D gene ambiguous. TRBV23-1 is sorted into the ORF group, with uncertain function. The V end was cut by 1 base, the J end by 1 base, with 8 bases between. This CDR3 is 15 amino acids long. DNA of the CDR3: TGCGCCAGCAGTCAATACCCGGGTTCCTACAATGAGCAGTTCTTC. Translated: CASSQYPGSYNEQFF.

The chain uses TRBV29-1 and TRBJ2-1; 12 nucleotides align to TRBD2. The length of the CDR3 is 12 residues. Trimming cost V 3 bases and J 13 bases; bases outside gene matches: 4. From germline, CDR1 is SQVTM and CDR2 ANQGSEA. CDR3 sequence (DNA): TGCAGCGTTGACCTAGCGGGGGGGCCACAGTTCTTC. It translates to CSVDLAGGPQFF.

The chain carries TRBV6-5 and TRBJ2-1; TRBD2 is a possible D gene (5 bases). V was pared by 6 bases and J by 7 bases, with 13 bases between. The V gene's germline CDR1 is MNHEY and CDR2 SVGAGI. CDR3 length equals 13 residues. The CDR3 region is CASSRPGGNEQFF. CDR3 DNA sequence: TGTGCCAGCAGCCGCCCTGGCGGGAATGAGCAGTTCTTC.

The chain couples TRBV6-5 to TRBJ1-6, with 7 positions matching TRBD1. Unmatched junction bases numbered 11, after V lost 7 bases and J lost 8 bases. CDR3 length: 15 amino acids. Germline loops: CDR1 MNHEY, CDR2 SVGAGI. The CDR3 protein is CASTPTGYRDSPLHF. CDR3 bases: TGTGCCAGCACCCCGACAGGGTATCGGGATTCACCCCTCCACTTT.

The rearrangement uses TRBV19 and TRBJ1-3, with no clear D. Deletions cut 1 base from V and 0 bases from J, with 4 bases between. The CDR3 is made up of 14 amino acids. Germline values: CDR1 LNHDA, CDR2 SQIVND (reference sequence). The CDR3 is CASSIATSGNTIYF. CDR3 DNA: TGTGCCAGTAGTATAGCCACCTCTGGAAACACCATATATTTT. The whole variable domain, remainder taken from reference TRBV19 and TRBJ1-3, is DGGITQSPKYLFRKEGQNVTLSCEQNLNHDAMYWYRQDPGQGLRLIYYSQIVNDFQKGDIAEGYSVSREKKESFPLTVTSAQKNPTAFYLCASSIATSGNTIYFGEGSWLTVV.

CDR3 residues: CASSLIGLEGTEQFF. CDR3 nucleotide sequence: TGTGCCAGCAGCCTTATCGGCCTGGAGGGGACGGAGCAGTTCTTC. The rearrangement uses TRBV3-1 (or the pseudogene TRBV3-2) and TRBJ2-1, with D perhaps TRBD2 (6 bases). The V gene's germline CDR1 is LGHDT and CDR2 YNNKEL (reference sequence). This CDR3 is built from 15 residues. Trimming shortened V by 4 bases and J by 10 bases, and 20 bases separated the two germline ends.

The chain recombines TRBV6-1 with TRBJ2-2, with 10 bases that match TRBD2. The CDR3 contains 15 residues. CDR1 is MNHNS and CDR2 is SASEGT in the germline V gene. The trim removed 3 bases at V and 5 bases at J, leaving 3 bases unmatched. This CDR3 is CASSDKRGGTGELFF. CDR3 coding DNA: TGTGCCAGCAGTGACAAGCGGGGGGGTACCGGGGAGCTGTTTTTT.

The chain recombines TRBV12-3 or TRBV12-4 with TRBJ2-3, with TRBD2 matching 8 bases. V gave up 7 bases and J gave up 1 base; unmatched junction bases: 1. The CDR3 contains 13 residues. CDR3 in amino acids: CASILAGTDTQYF. CDR3 nucleotide sequence: TGTGCCAGCATACTAGCGGGCACAGATACGCAGTATTTT.

The chain is built from TRBV15 and TRBJ1-5; D is ambiguous. The CDR3 extends over 14 amino acids. V shed 0 bases and J shed 5 bases, with 8 bases lying between them. Germline V gene data show CDR1 as LNHNV and CDR2 as YYDKDF (reference sequence). Here the CDR3 DNA reads TGTGCCACCAGCAGAGAATATGAGGATCAGCCCCAGCATTTT. Protein product: CATSREYEDQPQHF.

This clone was seen a single time. The chain is built from TRBV7-2 and TRBJ2-3, with D maybe TRBD1 (5 bases). Germline CDR1 is SGHTA and CDR2 is FQGNSA. V was clipped by 3 bases and J by 4 bases, with 8 bases between them. This CDR3 comprises 13 residues. CDR3 DNA: TGTGCCAGCAGCTTCCAGGGTGCAGATACGCAGTATTTT. It codes for CASSFQGADTQYF.

This clone occurred a few times. This sequence joins TRBV3-1 (or the pseudogene TRBV3-2) and TRBJ1-2; TRBD1 matches 8 bases. V dropped 3 bases and J dropped 2; count of bases not matched to a gene: 5. Germline V gene sequence: CDR1 LGHDT, CDR2 YNNKEL (reference sequence). The CDR3 contains 15 residues. As DNA, the CDR3 is TGTGCCAGCAGCCATTCGGACAGGGCAAACTATGGCTACACCTTC. This gives the protein CASSHSDRANYGYTF.

The J gene is TRBJ2-5, the V gene TRBV5-8; no clear D gene. V was shortened by 1 base and J by 1 base, with 11 bases between the two germline ends. The CDR3 extends over 15 amino acids. Germline V CDR1 and CDR2: SGHTS, YDEGEE. The DNA of the CDR3 is TGTGCCAGCAGCTTGCGTGGACGGAGCCAAGAGACCCAGTACTTC. Encoded protein: CASSLRGRSQETQYF.

CDR3 sequence reads: CASSMLAGAPYEQYF. The CDR3 DNA reads TGCGCCAGCAGCATGCTAGCGGGAGCCCCCTACGAGCAGTACTTC. J is TRBJ2-7 and V is TRBV5-1; TRBD2 agrees at 10 bases. V lost 4 bases to trimming and J lost 2 bases; unmatched junction nucleotides: 6. Germline V gene data show CDR1 as SGHRS and CDR2 as YFSETQ. The CDR3 contains 15 residues.

The chain uses TRBV18 and TRBJ2-1; 9 bases match TRBD2. The ends lost 2 bases at V and 9 bases at J; junction bases unmatched: 11. The CDR3 runs to 16 residues. The germline V gene has CDR1 KGHSH and CDR2 LQKENI. CDR3 DNA sequence: TGTGCCAGCTCACCAGGGCTCGCGGGAGGGCCGAGTGAGCAGTTCTTC. Protein product: CASSPGLAGGPSEQFF.

The chain carries TRBV5-8 and TRBJ1-4; 10 nucleotides line up with TRBD1. Germline loops: CDR1 SGHTS, CDR2 YDEGEE. The CDR3 runs 17 residues. The trim removed 4 bases at V and 2 bases at J, leaving 8 bases unmatched. The CDR3 DNA is TGTGCCAGCAGCCCCCGGGACAGGGGTCGGACTAATGAAAAACTGTTTTTT. This sequence encodes CASSPRDRGRTNEKLFF.

The chain employs TRBV15 and TRBJ2-7; D is uncertain. In germline, CDR1 is LNHNV, CDR2 YYDKDF (reference sequence). The germline V and J ends were trimmed by 4 bases and 0 bases, with 13 bases remaining between them. The CDR3 totals 15 residues. CDR3 residues: CATSMSTRSSYEQYF. The CDR3 DNA is TGTGCCACCAGCATGAGTACAAGGAGCTCCTACGAGCAGTACTTC.

The CDR3 sequence: CASSPATGESNYGYTF. Here the CDR3 DNA reads TGTGCCAGCTCACCCGCGACAGGGGAGAGTAACTATGGCTACACCTTC. The gene calls are TRBV18 and TRBJ1-2; 8 nucleotides line up with TRBD1. After removal of 3 bases from V and 1 base from J, the junction contained 7 bases not matched to a gene. The CDR3 consists of 16 residues. Per germline, CDR1 KGHSH and CDR2 LQKENI. Drawing the rest from reference TRBV18 and TRBJ1-2, the complete variable domain is NAGVMQNPRHLVRRRGQEARLRCSPMKGHSHVYWYRQLPEEGLKFMVYLQKENIIDESGMPKERFSAEFPKEGPSILRIQQVVRGDSAAYFCASSPATGESNYGYTFGSGTRLTVV.

This chain links TRBV10-3 with TRBJ2-3; 7 nucleotides line up with TRBD2. Looked up from germline, CDR1 is ENHRY and CDR2 is SYGVKD. Germline trimming cut 11 bases from V and 6 bases from J; bases unmatched to any gene: 14. The CDR3 is 14 amino acids. The CDR3 nucleotides read TGTGCCGGGAAGTTAGGTGCGGGGGAGGATACGCAGTATTTT. It specifies CAGKLGAGEDTQYF.

The V and J genes are TRBV2 and TRBJ1-6; D unclear. The germline V gene encodes CDR1 SNHLY and CDR2 FYNNEI. V gave up 6 bases and J gave up 5 bases, with 11 bases separating them. This CDR3 comprises 14 residues. CDR3 residues: CASSLNGNNSPLHF. CDR3 bases: TGTGCCAGCAGCCTAAACGGGAATAATTCACCCCTCCACTTT.

This clone has just a few counts. The chain joins TRBV19 to TRBJ1-5; 12 nucleotides agree with TRBD1. Losses at the gene ends were 7 bases for V and 4 bases for J; bases not matched to a gene: 14. The germline gives CDR1 LNHDA, CDR2 SQIVND (reference sequence). The CDR3 contains 18 residues. This chain's CDR3 is CASISGQGALGGNQPQHF. CDR3 DNA sequence: TGTGCCAGTATTTCGGGACAGGGGGCTTTGGGTGGGAATCAGCCCCAGCATTTT.

The V and J genes are TRBV11-2 and TRBJ2-1; 16 positions match TRBD2. Germline V gives CDR1 SGHAT, CDR2 FQNNGV. This CDR3 has 19 residues. V trimming: 1 base; J trimming: 3 bases; junction bases outside the gene matches: 6. The CDR3 sequence is CASSLGGLAGGTVYNEQFF. The CDR3 DNA reads TGTGCCAGCAGCTTAGGGGGACTAGCGGGGGGGACAGTCTACAATGAGCAGTTCTTC.

This clone was counted between two and nine times. The chain joins TRBV7-8 to TRBJ2-2, with D hard to call. This CDR3 spans 17 amino acids. Germline V gene lookup returns CDR1 SGHVS and CDR2 FQNEAQ. V shed 2 bases and J shed 0 bases, with 13 bases lying between them. This CDR3 reads CASSLLVVQTNTGELFF. CDR3 coding DNA: TGTGCCAGCAGCTTATTGGTAGTCCAAACGAACACCGGGGAGCTGTTTTTT.

This clone has only a few counts. The chain links TRBV7-3 to TRBJ1-1, with a possible D match to TRBD1 (6 bases). This CDR3 has 13 amino acids. Germline values: CDR1 SGHTA, CDR2 FQGTGA. Trimming shortened V by 5 bases and J by 5 bases, and 12 bases separated the two germline ends. CDR3 nucleotides: TGTGCCAGCAGCACCAACAGGGAGACTGAAGCTTTCTTT. Amino acid sequence: CASSTNRETEAFF.

The rearrangement links TRBV5-1 to TRBJ2-3; D perhaps matches TRBD1 (6 bases). Looked up from germline, CDR1 is SGHRS and CDR2 is YFSETQ. This CDR3 contains 14 residues. Trimming stripped 4 bases from V and 1 base from J, with 10 bases between. CDR3 in amino acids: CASSEDSRTDTQYF. The CDR3 coding sequence is TGCGCCAGCAGCGAGGACAGCCGCACAGATACGCAGTATTTT.

This clone was picked up one time. The chain joins TRBV11-3 to TRBJ2-7; no definite D call. There are 14 residues in the CDR3. V lost 5 bases to trimming and J lost 4 bases, with 15 bases between them. In germline, CDR1 is SGHNT, CDR2 YENEEA. Here the CDR3 reads CASSETTSTYEQYF. CDR3 sequence (DNA): TGTGCCAGCAGCGAAACGACAAGTACGTACGAGCAGTACTTC.

This clone was picked up one time. This chain joins TRBV9 and TRBJ1-2; tentative D call: TRBD1 (6 bases). The CDR3 runs to 16 residues. CDR1 and CDR2 (germline): SGDLS, YYNGEE. V dropped 0 bases and J dropped 9 bases, with 21 bases sitting between them. CDR3 nucleotide sequence: TGTGCCAGCAGCGTAGCCGAGGGGGGGCGCCAGGGGAGCTACACCTTC. It codes for CASSVAEGGRQGSYTF.

The rearrangement links TRBV19 to TRBJ2-2; maybe TRBD2 (7 bases). Germline values: CDR1 LNHDA, CDR2 SQIVND (reference sequence). The CDR3 has 16 residues. V was pared by 0 bases and J by 1 base, with 9 bases between. The CDR3 is CASSIEGGQNTGELFF. CDR3 DNA sequence: TGTGCCAGTAGTATAGAGGGGGGGCAGAACACCGGGGAGCTGTTTTTT.

J is TRBJ2-3 and V is TRBV3-1 (or the pseudogene TRBV3-2); TRBD2 aligns across 9 bases. Germline CDR1 is LGHDT and CDR2 is YNNKEL (reference sequence). Trimming removed 8 bases from V and 2 bases from J; junction bases left unmatched: 8. The CDR3 contains 15 residues. CDR3 DNA: TGTGCCAGCGGCGGGGGGGTAGCGAACACAGATACGCAGTATTTT. Its protein is CASGGGVANTDTQYF.

The rearrangement joins TRBV5-6 to TRBJ1-6, with D unresolved. The V and J ends lost 6 bases and 5 bases respectively, with 12 bases between them. This CDR3 contains 14 residues. CDR1 and CDR2 (germline): SGHDT, YYEEEE. In DNA, the CDR3 is TGTGCCAGCAATGATGTGAGCAATAATTCACCCCTCCACTTT. Its protein is CASNDVSNNSPLHF.

The chain employs TRBV9 and TRBJ1-6; 7 bases line up with TRBD1. J gave up 9 bases and V 4 bases, and 4 bases lay outside the gene matches. The CDR3 is made up of 13 amino acids. Per the germline V gene, CDR1 is SGDLS and CDR2 is YYNGEE. The CDR3 protein is CASSQNRGSPLHF. In DNA form, the CDR3 reads TGTGCCAGCAGCCAGAACAGGGGTTCACCCCTCCACTTT.

This clone came up a few times. V and J are TRBV6-2 or TRBV6-3 and TRBJ2-4; 9 bases are a match to TRBD1. The CDR3 is 17 residues long. V lost 5 bases to trimming and J lost 3 bases; unmatched junction nucleotides: 11. The germline CDR1 and CDR2 sequences are MNHEY and SVGEGT. CDR3 protein: CASSRPGQGTDKNIQYF. CDR3 coding DNA: TGTGCCAGCAGTCGTCCGGGACAGGGTACCGACAAAAACATTCAGTACTTC.

The rearrangement joins TRBV5-1 to TRBJ2-1, with D unresolved. CDR3 length equals 12 residues. CDR1 and CDR2 from the germline V gene are SGHRS and YFSETQ. Trimming stripped 0 bases from V and 8 bases from J, with 6 bases between. The CDR3 spells CASSLVLHEQFF. DNA of the CDR3: TGCGCCAGCAGCTTGGTACTCCATGAGCAGTTCTTC.